Each of the 10 T cell receptor beta chains below was sequenced from the same sample in a study of cytomegalovirus exposure and HLA in healthy donors. Primers: 60 Vbeta forward and 13 Jbeta reverse. Sequencing used immunoSEQ multiplex PCR; TCRdb keeps in-frame clones, though not all of them. This sample has about 160,000 clones, with around 83% found just once. Sequencing input: PBMCs. The receptors were gathered from a girl aged 2 to 10 in good health and CMV-seropositive.

This clone has a handful of counts. The chain couples TRBV6-4 to TRBJ2-3, with 12 bases that match TRBD1. Looked up from germline, CDR1 is MRHNA and CDR2 is SNTAGT. V was clipped by 2 bases and J by 4 bases; unmatched bases: 1. This CDR3 comprises 15 residues. CDR3 sequence reads: CASSDGTGGPDTQYF. CDR3 sequence (DNA): TGTGCCAGCAGTGACGGGACAGGGGGCCCAGATACGCAGTATTTT.

This chain joins TRBV18 and TRBJ2-7; 10 positions match TRBD1. Trimming cost V 3 bases and J 2 bases; bases outside gene matches: 4. Germline values: CDR1 KGHSH, CDR2 LQKENI. The CDR3 totals 15 residues. DNA of the CDR3: TGTGCCAGCTCACCGGAGGGGACAGGGGCCTACGAGCAGTACTTC. It specifies CASSPEGTGAYEQYF.

This clone has more than one count but fewer than ten. The chain couples TRBV5-4 to TRBJ2-6; perhaps TRBD1 as D (6 bases). Germline loops: CDR1 SGHNT, CDR2 YYREEE (reference sequence). Trimming removed 5 bases from V and 2 bases from J, with 17 bases in between. There are 17 residues in the CDR3. CDR3 DNA: TGTGCCAGCAGTAACGGACTCCAGGGGACTGGGGCCAACGTCCTGACTTTC. Translated: CASSNGLQGTGANVLTF.

The CDR3 region has the DNA TGTGCCAGCAGTTACCCTGCTAGCGGGACCTACGAGCAGTACTTC. Translation gives CASSYPASGTYEQYF. V usage is TRBV6-5 and J usage is TRBJ2-7; 9 bases align to TRBD2. J was trimmed by 2 bases and V by 2 bases; bases with no gene match: 4. This CDR3 region has 15 residues. The V gene's germline CDR1 is MNHEY and CDR2 SVGAGI.

In this sample, this clone turned up once. V is TRBV13 and J is TRBJ2-5, with a possible D match to TRBD2 (6 bases). The CDR3 is made up of 13 amino acids. Germline V gene lookup returns CDR1 PRHDT and CDR2 FYEKMQ (reference sequence). V gave up 1 base and J gave up 4 bases, with 7 bases separating them. The CDR3 sequence is CASSLAGAETQYF. The CDR3 DNA reads TGTGCCAGCAGCTTAGCGGGAGCAGAGACCCAGTACTTC.

The chain couples TRBV2 to TRBJ1-1, with 9 bases fitting TRBD1. J lost 0 bases, V lost 6 bases, and 8 bases had no gene match. In germline, CDR1 is SNHLY, CDR2 FYNNEI. CDR3 length: 16 amino acids. The CDR3 DNA is TGTGCCAGCAGCGGGGACAGGGCTAGCTTGAACACTGAAGCTTTCTTT. Protein sequence: CASSGDRASLNTEAFF. The variable domain in full, with the rest retrieved from reference TRBV2 and TRBJ1-1, is EPEVTQTPSHQVTQMGQEVILRCVPISNHLYFYWYRQILGQKVEFLVSFYNNEISEKSEIFDDQFSVERPDGSNFTLKIRSTKLEDSAMYFCASSGDRASLNTEAFFGQGTRLTVV.

V and J are TRBV28 and TRBJ1-4; 7 bases are a match to TRBD1. This CDR3 is 13 amino acids long. CDR1 MDHEN and CDR2 SYDVKM come from the germline V gene. Trimming at V came to 3 bases and at J to 8 bases, leaving 3 bases not matched to a gene. CDR3 protein: CASSFSRGEKLFF. For the CDR3, the DNA is TGTGCCAGCAGTTTTTCCAGGGGGGAAAAACTGTTTTTT.

The chain carries TRBV28 and TRBJ2-1, with 8 bases identical to TRBD2. Unmatched junction bases numbered 6, after V lost 8 bases and J lost 0 bases. There are 15 residues in the CDR3. Per the germline V gene, CDR1 is MDHEN and CDR2 is SYDVKM. The CDR3 spells CASRSGASSYNEQFF. The CDR3 bases are TGTGCCAGCCGTAGCGGGGCAAGCTCCTACAATGAGCAGTTCTTC.

This clone appeared once. The chain is built from TRBV6-1 and TRBJ1-1, with D maybe TRBD1 (5 bases). The CDR3 has 13 amino acids. V lost 4 bases, J lost 11 bases, and 17 bases lay in between. Germline assignment: CDR1 MNHNS and CDR2 SASEGT. CDR3 sequence: CASSAGETMGAFF. CDR3 sequence (DNA): TGTGCCAGCAGTGCGGGGGAAACCATGGGGGCTTTCTTT.

V and J are TRBV28 and TRBJ2-3, with 9 bases matching TRBD2. V was clipped by 8 bases and J by 4 bases; unmatched bases: 13. CDR3 length: 16 amino acids. CDR1 is MDHEN, CDR2 SYDVKM, per germline. Here the CDR3 reads CASRGGGQGFADTQYF. The CDR3 DNA is TGTGCCAGCCGCGGGGGGGGGCAGGGGTTCGCAGATACGCAGTATTTT.